This TCR beta chain was found in a study of T cells in Graves' hyperthyroidism and ophthalmopathy (dated by TCRdb to between 2018 and 2020). About the investigation overall: Peripheral blood samples were taken at the time of initial diagnosis, prior to any treatment. TCR V-J signatures able to tell the groups apart were searched for in a discovery cohort of some 100 patients, of whom under 45 had Graves' ophthalmopathy and roughly 59 had stable Graves' hyperthyroidism. Prospective prediction of ophthalmopathy was tested in an independent validation cohort consisting of 18 to 20 hyperthyroidism patients and 17 patients who later progressed to ophthalmopathy. The 100 discovery patients were randomly split 7:3 into training and test sets. In about 6 Graves' hyperthyroidism patients, the study also compared T-cell repertoires from thyroid tissue with T-cell repertoires from blood. Following sampling, methimazole starting at 30 mg daily was given to hyperthyroidism patients, and high-dose intravenous methylprednisolone was given to ophthalmopathy patients. The paper reports TCR Vbeta CDR3 sequencing of about 140 peripheral blood samples: approximately 43 ophthalmopathy, 70 to 85 hyperthyroidism and approximately 17 progressor patients.

From a lookup of the germline V gene, CDR1 and CDR2 are KGHDR and SFDVKD. The CDR3, cysteine through phenylalanine, is 15 amino acids long. The read is trimmed to its CDR3 DNA, 45 bases read in frame from base 1. Germline trimming: 7 bases from V, 6 bases from J; junction bases outside gene matches: 7. Paper-wide results and their limitations: Ophthalmopathy was separated from stable hyperthyroidism by a 13 V-J signature model, with just over 85% sensitivity and around 81% specificity obtained in cross-validation and 80%/75% obtained in testing. No statistical method was used to set the sample size in advance, and investigators knew the group allocation. Most expanded thyroid clonotypes (frequency above 0.001) were also detected in blood, a finding suggesting that blood repertoires may reflect thyroid immune responses. In validation, the model predicted progression to ophthalmopathy a median of roughly 6.2 months before onset, with over 55% sensitivity and roughly 79% specificity.

TCR beta CDR3 regions were amplified from RNA transcripts. The first round of RT-PCR for the TCR CDR3 was performed with the HTBI primer set and the Qiagen OneStep RT-PCR kit. Libraries were constructed in a second round of multiplex PCR, after which size selection and purification were carried out. Sequencing of the libraries was done on an Illumina HiSeq2000 using paired-end 100 bp reads. The study's processing was this. SOAPnuke was used to process the raw data, throwing out any read that contained adapters or uncalled bases, had a mean Phred below 15, or lacked an exact constant-primer or identifier match. COPE v1.2.5 was used to merge high-quality paired reads, and clonotypes were defined as unique nucleotide sequences. Clonotypes were aligned to IMGT TRBV, TRBD and TRBJ reference segments using MiTCR v1.1. Only V-J combinations with frequency above 0.0001, covering approximately 99% of repertoires, were analysed. A TCS score was defined as the ratio between F50 (clonal expansion) and ExV (chaos), using BLOSUM62-based TCRdist between CDR3 peptides within each V-J. Welch's t-statistics and random forest reduced fewer than 550 V-J features to roughly 13, which were used in a naive Bayes classifier (R e1071). Through fastp at Q25 and MiXCR, TCRdb rebuilt clones from the public reads, retaining in-frame beta chains. Rows merge per CDR3 protein into single entries with the most common DNA and genes. TCRdb assigned the V and J calls; the authors' analysis was not used. The sample table lists over 450,000 distinct CDR3 sequences, 13% to 15% of them with a count of one. Of the sample, around a sixth is held by the ten largest clones.

Concerning this clonotype itself: Its cognate antigen has yet to be identified. Base qualities are missing; no much larger clone stands one base away.

Stable Graves' hyperthyroidism was defined as the absence of progression to ophthalmopathy over 18 months of follow-up. Hyperthyroidism patients were newly diagnosed, with disease duration under 2 months, and aged 18 to 65 years. The study excluded patients with uncontrolled infections, other autoimmune diseases, pregnancy or lactation. Diagnoses relied on clinical symptoms, serum thyroxine and TRAb, thyroid ultrasound and orbital computed tomography. PBMCs were isolated from about 9 ml of fresh peripheral blood by Ficoll-Paque density gradient centrifugation. Trizol reagent was used to extract total RNA, and RNA quality was then checked on an Agilent 2100 Bioanalyzer.

The chain was built from TRBV24-1 and TRBJ2-1, and 11 junctional nucleotides match TRBD2. Sequencing was performed on blood. The clonotype comes from a woman aged 18-35 years with Graves' hyperthyroidism. In nucleotides, the sequence is TGTGCCACCAGCCCTCTAGCGGGAGGTAGCAATGAGCAGTTCTTC. It translates as CATSPLAGGSNEQFF.